Included here is one T cell receptor (beta chain) sequence, with context. This clone's antigen is unknown. Base quality data are lacking; no much larger clone is found one base away. Taken from cysteine to phenylalanine, the CDR3 has 15 residues. Only the CDR3 portion is preserved as DNA: 45 bases, with reading frame beginning at the first base. Taken from the germline V gene, the CDR1 and CDR2 loops are MGHDK and SYGVNS. V has 6 bases trimmed and J has 0 bases trimmed; junction bases matching no gene number 6. The sample originates from a study of blood T cell repertoires in COVID-19 (dated by TCRdb to the early 2020s). At the level of the whole study: Samples from collaborators originated in the United States, Italy and Spain and spanned both the acute and convalescent phases of COVID-19. The material from the prospective study consisted of cDNA or gDNA derived from T cells, B-cell-depleted T cells, or PBMCs. Subjects who had been exposed to COVID-19, were actively infected with it, or had recovered from it provided the deeply sampled blood TCRbeta repertoires that made up the dataset. The repertoires were made available in a free public database intended to serve as a resource for research on the immune response to SARS-CoV-2. The samples were drawn from the first 160 participants of the ongoing ImmuneRACE study and from 1,254 subjects provided by 6 global collaborators. The sample metadata nearly always contained a de-identified subject ID, COVID-19 status, age in years and sex. Where available, HLA class I and class II types were obtained from metadata supplied by the sample provider rather than from assay-based typing.

TCRbeta CDR3 regions were amplified from genomic DNA by means of the immunoSEQ Assay, a bias-controlled multiplex PCR. As for how the authors treated the data: The number of nucleated cells in each sample was estimated from the amplification of reference gene primers within the assay. Sequence reads were collapsed and filtered to measure the absolute abundance of every unique TCRbeta CDR3 rearrangement. Productive Simpson clonality was computed per sample as the square root of Simpson's diversity index over productive rearrangements. Here the immuneACCESS table is served through TCRdb, limited to in-frame sequences with V and J called. Missing clones are a known gap in these copies; in checked studies unresolved V genes cover under half, and the rest lacks a known reason. V and J calls and clone size come straight from that table; D and trimming were deduced from the DNA. In this sample the table shows roughly 130,000 clones, roughly 84% of which occur a single time. Around an eighth of the sample belongs to the ten largest clones.

Overall study outcomes, separate from this receptor: How much clinical and demographic metadata was included differed by source and by participant, and the metadata was provided uncurated.

Samples from volunteer blood donors who had recovered from COVID-19 were contributed by a second Seattle source. Whole blood was collected in K2EDTA tubes by collaborating institutions according to the institutions' own protocols. Collaborator samples were shipped for TCRbeta analysis as frozen whole blood, isolated PBMCs, or DNA extracted from either sample type. Material for sequencing was peripheral blood. The chain couples TRBV25-1 to TRBJ2-7, and TRBD1 matches 9 of the central bases. The sequence derives from a woman aged 25 to 39 who had recovered from COVID-19. The sequence in DNA is TGTGCCAGCAGAGACAGGGGGTCCCCCTCCTACGAGCAGTACTTC. Its translation reads: CASRDRGSPSYEQYF.